This T cell receptor beta chain was sequenced for a study of blood T cell repertoires in COVID-19. Turning to the study itself: In each case, the material was cDNA or gDNA derived from T cells, B-cell-depleted T cells, or PBMCs.

Source study methods: How many nucleated cells were present was estimated from reference gene primer amplification. Assay used: immunoSEQ multiplex PCR; TCRdb lists only in-frame clones, some missing. V, J and clone size were drawn from that table, and D and trimming were deduced from the DNA. The profile shows about 220,000 clones, roughly 84% of them singletons. Germline V CDR1 and CDR2: KGHSH, LQKENI. The CDR3 length is 17 residues. V was clipped by 1 base and J by 6 bases; unmatched bases: 6. This TCR came from a man aged 25 to 45 with active or convalescent COVID-19. This chain uses TRBV18 with TRBJ2-1, with 13 bases lining up with TRBD2. Sequences were obtained from peripheral blood. CDR3 DNA sequence: TGTGCCAGCTCACCACAAAGTGGGACTAGCGGGACCAATGAGCAGTTCTTC. Residues: CASSPQSGTSGTNEQFF.